This T cell receptor (beta chain) is drawn from a study of blood T cell repertoires in COVID-19. The wider study: The samples span acute and convalescent COVID-19 from the United States, Italy and Spain.

Between the trimmed V and J ends, which lost 0 bases and 3 bases, there was a span of 6 bases. This CDR3 comprises 14 residues. Germline CDR1 is SGDLS and CDR2 is YYNGEE. Libraries were prepared by immunoSEQ multiplex PCR; TCRdb keeps only in-frame clonotypes and omits some of them. The sample contains 45,000 to 65,000 clones, roughly nine tenths of which appear only once. This sequence was found in a human donor in a cohort sampled during active COVID-19. The chain is built from TRBV9 and TRBJ2-2, with D tentatively TRBD1 (6 bases). The sample was peripheral blood. CDR3 sequence (DNA): TGTGCCAGCAGCGTAGCAGGGGACACCGGGGAGCTGTTTTTT. Its protein product is CASSVAGDTGELFF.